Included here is one T cell receptor beta chain sequence, with context. Antigen: not known. Produced via immunoSEQ multiplex PCR; TCRdb's table is partial and in-frame only. The sample includes over 9,500 clones, roughly 93% seen only once; the top ten take 1.1%. The source of the sample is a study of regulatory and conventional T cells in RAG deficiency. Study conclusions and caveats: Patient subsets had shorter CDR3s; Omenn Treg-Tconv overlap exceeded 85%. In Omenn syndrome, sorted "Tregs" may be peripherally activated cells. Shannon entropy was markedly lower and Simpson indices higher in RAG-deficient patients than control T-cell subsets.

Genomic DNA came from blood conventional CD4+ T cells gated CD25-low CD127-high. This CDR3 is built from 14 residues. V was pared by 8 bases and J by 1 base, with 5 bases of the junction left unmatched. Germline V gene sequence: CDR1 KGHSH, CDR2 LQKENI. The same sample was also studied in work on regulatory T cells. In that study: Primers: 52 TRBV forward and 13 TRBJ reverse.

This chain links TRBV18 with TRBJ2-1, with 7 nucleotides matching TRBD1. This TCR was sampled from a human donor in good health. What was sequenced was CD4+ effector T cells sorted from blood. The CDR3 coding sequence is TGTGCCAGCCGACAGGGCATGTCCTACAATGAGCAGTTCTTC. As protein: CASRQGMSYNEQFF.